The source of this TCR beta chain is a study of blood T cell repertoires in COVID-19 (dated by TCRdb to about 2020). Notes on the research overall: The collaborator samples originated in the United States, Italy and Spain and spanned the acute and convalescent phases of COVID-19. The prospective study material was composed of cDNA or gDNA derived from T cells, B-cell-depleted T cells, or PBMCs. The dataset comprised deeply sampled blood TCRbeta repertoires from subjects exposed to, actively infected with, or recovered from COVID-19. The repertoires were released in a freely available public database intended as a resource for research on the immune response to SARS-CoV-2. The samples were drawn from the first 160 participants of the ongoing ImmuneRACE study and from 950 to 1,500 subjects provided by 6 global collaborators. The sample metadata nearly always contained a de-identified subject ID, COVID-19 status, age in years and sex. Where available, HLA class I and class II types were taken from metadata supplied by the sample provider and were not determined by assay-based typing. General study outcomes and caveats: The amount of clinical and demographic metadata varied by source and participant and was provided uncurated.

The collaborating institutions used their own protocols to collect whole blood in K2EDTA tubes. Collaborator samples were shipped for TCRbeta analysis as frozen whole blood, isolated PBMCs, or DNA extracted from either sample type. TCRbeta CDR3 regions were amplified from genomic DNA using the immunoSEQ Assay, a bias-controlled multiplex PCR. The paper's data handling went like this. The number of nucleated cells in each sample was estimated from the amplification of reference gene primers within the assay. Sequence reads were collapsed and filtered to measure the absolute abundance of every unique TCRbeta CDR3 rearrangement. For each sample, productive Simpson clonality was calculated as the square root of Simpson's diversity index across productive rearrangements. TCRdb took over this immuneACCESS table, retaining in-frame rearrangements with V and J assigned. Such tables are incomplete; in checked studies, under half of the missing clones stem from an unresolved V gene, and the remainder is unexplained. The V and J calls and the clone size are those of that table, but D and trimming were determined from the DNA. A total of hundreds of thousands of clones appear in this sample, 85% of them only once. In total, the top ten clones hold just over 7% of the sample.

On this clone: Its recognized antigen is unknown. No base quality values were provided; no much bigger clone lies one nucleotide off.

The specimen was peripheral blood. The sequence was collected from a human donor in a cohort sampled during active COVID-19.

In nucleotides, the sequence is TGTGCCAGCAGCACCGGACAGCCTCTGGACGGGAACACCATATATTTT. Translation gives CASSTGQPLDGNTIYF. The receptor chain draws on TRBV9 and TRBJ1-3; the D gene is perhaps TRBD1, on 6 matching bases. The CDR3 sequence holds 16 residues, the cysteine and phenylalanine included. Just CDR3 DNA is preserved here, 48 bases in frame from base 1. The junction shows trimming of 4 bases on V and 7 bases on J, plus 21 bases between the germline ends. From the germline V gene, CDR1 is SGDLS and CDR2 is YYNGEE.